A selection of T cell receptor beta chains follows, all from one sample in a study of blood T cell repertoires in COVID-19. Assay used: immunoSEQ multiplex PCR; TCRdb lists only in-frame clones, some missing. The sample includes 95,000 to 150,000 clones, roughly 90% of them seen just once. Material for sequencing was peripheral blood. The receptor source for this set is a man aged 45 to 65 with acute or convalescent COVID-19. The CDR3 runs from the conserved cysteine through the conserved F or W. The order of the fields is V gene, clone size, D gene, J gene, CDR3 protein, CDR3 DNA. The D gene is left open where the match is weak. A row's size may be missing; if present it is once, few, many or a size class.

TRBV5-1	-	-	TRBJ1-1	CASSLGQFEGEAFF	TGCGCCAGCAGCTTGGGGCAGTTCGAGGGTGAAGCTTTCTTT
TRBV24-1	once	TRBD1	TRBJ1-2	CATSRGQGSGYTF	TGTGCCACCAGCCGGGGACAGGGCAGTGGCTACACCTTC
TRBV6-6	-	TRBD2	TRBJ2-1	CASSRRLAGGNEQFF	TGTGCCAGCAGCCGGAGACTAGCGGGAGGGAATGAGCAGTTCTTC
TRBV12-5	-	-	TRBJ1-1	CASGRNTEAFF	TGTGCTAGTGGGCGGAACACTGAAGCTTTCTTT
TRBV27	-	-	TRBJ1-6	CASSFGTPFNSPLHF	TGTGCCAGCAGTTTTGGGACACCGTTTAATTCACCCCTCCACTTT
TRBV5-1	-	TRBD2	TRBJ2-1	CASSAVGAGGPFGYEQFF	TGCGCCAGCAGCGCCGTGGGGGCGGGAGGGCCCTTTGGGTATGAGCAGTTCTTC
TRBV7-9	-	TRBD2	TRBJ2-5	CASSFTLAGFGETQYF	TGTGCCAGCAGCTTTACACTAGCGGGCTTTGGGGAGACCCAGTACTTC
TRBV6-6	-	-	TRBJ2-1	CASSRKSSYNEQFF	TGTGCCAGCAGTCGGAAGAGCTCCTACAATGAGCAGTTCTTC
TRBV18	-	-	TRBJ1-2	CASSKSTGTNYGYTF	TGTGCCAGCTCCAAGTCCACAGGGACTAACTATGGCTACACCTTC
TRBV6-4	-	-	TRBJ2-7	CASSVGAGLSYEQYF	TGTGCCAGCAGTGTTGGGGCAGGGTTATCCTACGAGCAGTACTTC
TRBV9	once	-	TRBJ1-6	CASSVATPGNSPLHF	TGTGCCAGCAGCGTAGCTACCCCCGGGAATTCACCCCTCCACTTT
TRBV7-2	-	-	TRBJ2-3	CASAPGRLAETTQYF	TGTGCCAGCGCCCCGGGGAGGTTAGCGGAGACTACGCAGTATTTT
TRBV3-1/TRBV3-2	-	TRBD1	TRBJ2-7	CASSHGQGWQYEQYF	TGTGCCAGCAGCCACGGACAGGGCTGGCAATACGAGCAGTACTTC
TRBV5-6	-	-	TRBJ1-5	CASSVNNQPQHF	TGTGCCAGCAGCGTTAACAATCAGCCCCAGCATTTT
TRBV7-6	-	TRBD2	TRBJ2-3	CASSFRLAGGTDTQYF	TGTGCCAGCAGCTTTAGGCTAGCGGGTGGCACAGATACGCAGTATTTT
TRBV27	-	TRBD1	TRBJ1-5	CASSLKGAGWSQPQHF	TGTGCCAGCAGTTTAAAGGGGGCCGGTTGGAGTCAGCCCCAGCATTTT
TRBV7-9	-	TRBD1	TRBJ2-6	CASSADRSSGANVLTF	TGTGCCAGCAGCGCGGACAGGAGCTCTGGGGCCAACGTCCTGACTTTC
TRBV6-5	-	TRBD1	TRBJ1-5	CASSTGGADQPQHF	TGTGCCAGCTCTACAGGGGGCGCGGACCAGCCCCAGCATTTT
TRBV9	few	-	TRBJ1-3	CASSVSGDSGNTIYF	TGTGCCAGCAGCGTCTCCGGAGACTCTGGAAACACCATATATTTT
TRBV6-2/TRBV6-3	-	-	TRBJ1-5	CASSYVVGEGNQPQHF	TGTGCCAGCAGTTACGTGGTAGGGGAGGGCAATCAGCCCCAGCATTTT
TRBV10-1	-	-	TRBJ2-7	CASSETGGSPYEQYF	TGCGCCAGCAGTGAAACGGGTGGAAGCCCCTACGAGCAGTACTTC
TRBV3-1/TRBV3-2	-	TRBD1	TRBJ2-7	CASRGTGRVGEQYF	TGTGCCAGCAGGGGGACAGGGCGCGTGGGCGAGCAGTACTTC
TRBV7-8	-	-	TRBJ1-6	CASSLVAVSNSPLHF	TGTGCCAGCAGCTTAGTTGCAGTGTCAAATTCACCCCTCCACTTT
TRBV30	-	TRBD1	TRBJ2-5	CAWSVQGIETQYF	TGTGCCTGGAGTGTACAGGGGATCGAGACCCAGTACTTC
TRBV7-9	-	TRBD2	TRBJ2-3	CASSSLAGGGDTQYF	TGTGCCAGCAGCTCCTTAGCGGGAGGGGGAGATACGCAGTATTTT
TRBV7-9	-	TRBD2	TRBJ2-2	CASSALAGGTGELFF	TGTGCCAGCAGCGCGCTAGCGGGCGGAACCGGGGAGCTGTTTTTT
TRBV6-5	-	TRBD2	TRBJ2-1	CASSYLGGPQNEQFF	TGTGCCAGCAGTTACTTGGGAGGGCCTCAAAATGAGCAGTTCTTC
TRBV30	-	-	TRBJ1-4	CAWSLQQPSTNEKLFF	TGTGCCTGGAGTCTACAGCAACCCTCAACTAATGAAAAACTGTTTTTT
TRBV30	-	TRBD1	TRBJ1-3	CAWSRTGTGNTIYF	TGTGCCTGGAGTAGGACAGGGACGGGAAACACCATATATTTT
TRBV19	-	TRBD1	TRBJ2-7	CASRGRGREQYF	TGTGCCAGTAGGGGCAGGGGGCGTGAGCAGTACTTC
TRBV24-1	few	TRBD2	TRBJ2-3	CATSDPNSGKTDTQYF	TGTGCCACCAGTGACCCCAATAGCGGGAAAACAGATACGCAGTATTTT